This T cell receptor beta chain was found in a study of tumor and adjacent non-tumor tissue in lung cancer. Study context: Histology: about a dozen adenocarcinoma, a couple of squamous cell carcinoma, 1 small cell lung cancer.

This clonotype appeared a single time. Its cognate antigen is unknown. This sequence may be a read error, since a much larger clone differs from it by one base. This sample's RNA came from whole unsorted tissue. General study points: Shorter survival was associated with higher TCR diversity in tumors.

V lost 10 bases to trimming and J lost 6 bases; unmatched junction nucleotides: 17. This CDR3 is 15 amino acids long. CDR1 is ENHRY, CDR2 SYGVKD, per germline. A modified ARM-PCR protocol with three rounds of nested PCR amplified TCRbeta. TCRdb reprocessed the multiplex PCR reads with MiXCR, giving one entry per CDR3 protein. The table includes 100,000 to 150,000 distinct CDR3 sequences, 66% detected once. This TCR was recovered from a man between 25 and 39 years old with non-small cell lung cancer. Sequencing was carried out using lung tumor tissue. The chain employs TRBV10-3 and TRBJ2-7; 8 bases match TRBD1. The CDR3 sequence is CATYRGQGGGSEQYF. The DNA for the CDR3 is TGTGCCACTTATCGAGGACAGGGCGGAGGGTCCGAGCAGTACTTC.